These 14 T cell receptor beta chains originate from one sample sequenced in a study of radiation and T cells in renal cell carcinoma. This table comes from immunoSEQ multiplex PCR, and its TCRdb copy is limited to in-frame clones, with some not included. This table has about 140,000 clones, approximately 87% appearing once. Time point specified: baseline pretreatment blood. Regarding treatment: 15 Gy SBRT to primary tumor, nephrectomy 4 weeks later. Sample: blood, taken from a patient whose treatment included radiotherapy and nephrectomy. Receptors were obtained from a woman between 45 and 65 years old with renal cell carcinoma.

This clone was counted a few times. The V gene is TRBV5-6, the J gene TRBJ2-1; tentatively, D is TRBD2 (5 bases). The germline gives CDR1 SGHDT, CDR2 YYEEEE. Between the trimmed V and J ends, which lost 6 bases and 4 bases, there was a span of 17 bases. CDR3 size: 15 residues. The CDR3 sequence: CASNSGASRYNEQFF. In DNA form, the CDR3 reads TGTGCCAGCAACTCCGGAGCTAGCAGGTACAATGAGCAGTTCTTC.

The V and J genes are TRBV14 and TRBJ2-7; a weak D match, TRBD1 (5 bases). Germline lookup yields CDR1 SGHDN and CDR2 FVKESK. CDR3 length: 14 amino acids. V dropped 4 bases and J dropped 7 bases, with 17 bases sitting between them. DNA of the CDR3: TGTGCCAGCAGCCTGCCCGAGCAGGGTGAAGAGCAGTACTTC. The encoded protein is CASSLPEQGEEQYF.

This clone is a singleton in its sample. The chain employs TRBV5-3 and TRBJ2-7, with D unclear. TRBV5-3 is an ORF, and what it does is uncertain. The CDR3 runs 14 residues. V gave up 3 bases and J gave up 0 bases, with 10 bases separating them. The CDR3 DNA sequence: TGTGCCAGAAGCTGGGGAACACCCTCCTACGAGCAGTACTTC. Translation gives CARSWGTPSYEQYF.

The genes are TRBV5-1 and TRBJ1-3; the D gene is possibly TRBD1 (6 bases). The germline CDR1 and CDR2 sequences are SGHRS and YFSETQ. The V end was cut by 4 bases, the J end by 8 bases, with 13 bases between. The CDR3 contains 13 residues. CDR3 in DNA: TGCGCCAGCAGCGACCCTGAGGGGGACACCATATATTTT. Protein: CASSDPEGDTIYF.

As to this clone: Other DNA sequences in the same sample also yield this CDR3. This chain joins TRBV5-1 and TRBJ2-2; 11 nucleotides agree with TRBD1. Trimming took 4 bases from V and 5 from J; bases not matched to a gene: 4. The CDR3 covers 15 residues. Germline-derived CDR1 and CDR2 are SGHRS and YFSETQ. CDR3 sequence reads: CASSPDRGLTGELFF. As DNA, the CDR3 is TGCGCCAGCAGCCCGGACAGGGGGCTAACCGGGGAGCTGTTTTTT.

V and J are TRBV5-1 and TRBJ2-2; D possibly uses TRBD1 or TRBD2 (6 bases each). The CDR3 is 15 amino acids. Germline V gene lookup returns CDR1 SGHRS and CDR2 YFSETQ. The V end lost 4 bases, the J end lost 0 bases, and 10 bases lay between the germline ends. The CDR3 loop is CASSPGAANTGELFF. The CDR3 DNA reads TGCGCCAGCAGCCCGGGGGCGGCGAACACCGGGGAGCTGTTTTTT.

This clone was counted only a few times. The chain employs TRBV30 and TRBJ2-3; D not certain. Germline V lookup: CDR1 GTSNPN, CDR2 SVGIG (reference sequence). Trimming removed 1 base from V and 1 base from J, with 9 bases in between. The CDR3 is 14 amino acids. CDR3 nucleotides: TGTGCCTGGAGTGCCTTAAGCGGCACAGATACGCAGTATTTT. This translates into CAWSALSGTDTQYF.

This chain links TRBV6-6 with TRBJ2-3; perhaps D is TRBD1 or TRBD2 (5 bases each). CDR3 length equals 15 residues. Trimming shortened V by 7 bases and J by 0 bases, and 14 bases separated the two germline ends. CDR1 is MNHNY and CDR2 is SVGAGI in the germline V gene (reference sequence). CDR3 amino acids: CASTEDGASTDTQYF. The CDR3 DNA sequence: TGTGCCAGCACCGAAGACGGGGCCAGCACAGATACGCAGTATTTT.

This chain uses TRBV28 with TRBJ1-1; D gene ambiguous. Trimming cost V 7 bases and J 4 bases, with 10 bases left between them. CDR3 length: 12 residues. The germline V gene has CDR1 MDHEN and CDR2 SYDVKM. The DNA of the CDR3 is TGTGCCAGCAAAATAACGGGCACTGAAGCTTTCTTT. Amino acid sequence: CASKITGTEAFF.

The chain combines TRBV27 with TRBJ2-2; D gene ambiguous. Germline CDR1 reads MNHEY; CDR2 reads SMNVEV (reference sequence). The CDR3 contains 13 residues. Trimming stripped 5 bases from V and 3 bases from J, with 7 bases between. The CDR3 loop reads CASSPDYTGELFF. DNA for the CDR3: TGTGCCAGCAGTCCCGATTACACCGGGGAGCTGTTTTTT.

The chain couples TRBV29-1 to TRBJ1-4; possibly TRBD1 for D (5 bases). Trimming shortened V by 8 bases and J by 3 bases, and 19 bases separated the two germline ends. Germline V gives CDR1 SQVTM, CDR2 ANQGSEA. The CDR3 covers 15 residues. The CDR3 DNA reads as TGCAGCCCCGAGGGCAGGGAGAGCTCTAATGAAAAACTGTTTTTT. This translates into CSPEGRESSNEKLFF.

In its sample, this clone was seen a few times. This sequence joins TRBV2 and TRBJ2-1; D is undetermined. Germline V lookup: CDR1 SNHLY, CDR2 FYNNEI. The V end was cut by 7 bases, the J end by 0 bases, with 13 bases between. This CDR3 region has 15 residues. In DNA, the CDR3 is TGTGCCAGCAAAAAGGACCGACTCTCCTACAATGAGCAGTTCTTC. This codes for CASKKDRLSYNEQFF.

This sequence joins TRBV15 and TRBJ1-5, with 9 bases lining up with TRBD1. Germline assignment: CDR1 LNHNV and CDR2 YYDKDF (reference sequence). This CDR3 spans 16 amino acids. Trimming cost V 5 bases and J 8 bases; bases outside gene matches: 13. This CDR3 is CATSRDRAVAMEPQHF. The CDR3 DNA reads TGTGCCACCAGCCGGGACAGGGCGGTAGCGATGGAGCCCCAGCATTTT.

The rearrangement links TRBV5-1 to TRBJ1-1, with a weak D call TRBD1 (5 bases). Germline CDR1 SGHRS, CDR2 YFSETQ. The CDR3 sequence is 15 residues long. V shed 1 base and J shed 1 base, with 11 bases lying between them. DNA for the CDR3: TGCGCCAGCAGCTTGAGCCCAGGGTCGAACACTGAAGCTTTCTTT. Amino acid sequence: CASSLSPGSNTEAFF. The full variable domain, its missing parts supplied by reference TRBV5-1 and TRBJ1-1, is KAGVTQTPRYLIKTRGQQVTLSCSPISGHRSVSWYQQTPGQGLQFLFEYFSETQRNKGNFPGRFSGRQFSNSRSEMNVSTLELGDSALYLCASSLSPGSNTEAFFGQGTRLTVV.